Listed below are T cell receptor beta chains from one sample, sequenced in a study of read filtering for tumor transcriptome and immune sequencing. From the reads, TCRdb called clonotypes with MiXCR, one entry per CDR3 protein. Of fewer than 35,000 distinct CDR3 sequences detected, 18% appear once; the ten largest clones hold around 15%. Sequenced input: a population of CD138-negative cells sorted from bone marrow. These receptors were obtained from a donor aged 40 or over with multiple myeloma. Each CDR3 is given with its conserved first and last residue.

cdr3_aa: CASSWDRPTEAFF
j_call: TRBJ1-1
v_call: TRBV7-2

cdr3_aa: CASSLGQLGTDTQYF
j_call: TRBJ2-3
v_call: TRBV5-5

cdr3_aa: CASSEIQETQYF
j_call: TRBJ2-5
v_call: TRBV28

cdr3_aa: CASSPAGGARTEAFF
j_call: TRBJ1-1
v_call: TRBV28

cdr3_aa: CASSLVETRTETQCF
j_call: TRBJ2-5
v_call: TRBV7-8

cdr3_aa: CSASFASGGADEQFF
j_call: TRBJ2-1
v_call: TRBV20-1

cdr3_aa: CASSSSGRTYEQYF
j_call: TRBJ2-7
v_call: TRBV7-9

cdr3_aa: CAISDTTGRRSSYNEQFF
j_call: TRBJ2-1
v_call: TRBV10-3

cdr3_aa: CASRMRGDSHEQYF
j_call: TRBJ2-7
v_call: TRBV6-2/TRBV6-3

cdr3_aa: CALSSSGRWTGELFF
j_call: TRBJ2-2
v_call: TRBV12-3/TRBV12-4

cdr3_aa: CASTNIQGAPTEAFF
j_call: TRBJ1-1
v_call: TRBV12-3/TRBV12-4

cdr3_aa: CASSPVRGLEQYF
j_call: TRBJ2-7
v_call: TRBV27

cdr3_aa: CASSWDGQGTGELFF
j_call: TRBJ2-2
v_call: TRBV5-1

cdr3_aa: CASSLGQAPQHF
j_call: TRBJ1-5
v_call: TRBV7-9

cdr3_aa: CATSRDLGQGPYNEQFF
j_call: TRBJ2-1
v_call: TRBV15

cdr3_aa: CATSRGGLGGFGNTIYF
j_call: TRBJ1-3
v_call: TRBV15

cdr3_aa: CASSWDLPQETQYF
j_call: TRBJ2-5
v_call: TRBV5-5

cdr3_aa: CASSPGLFREETQYF
j_call: TRBJ2-5
v_call: TRBV18

cdr3_aa: CATSRGPGLAGNYNEQFF
j_call: TRBJ2-1
v_call: TRBV15

cdr3_aa: CSVDPSAYTDTQYF
j_call: TRBJ2-3
v_call: TRBV29-1

cdr3_aa: CSVGAGSQETQYF
j_call: TRBJ2-5
v_call: TRBV29-1

cdr3_aa: CATSDLPGELFF
j_call: TRBJ2-2
v_call: TRBV24-1

cdr3_aa: CASSTDGNQPQHF
j_call: TRBJ1-5
v_call: TRBV5-1

cdr3_aa: CASSFGQTLNTEAFF
j_call: TRBJ1-1
v_call: TRBV27

cdr3_aa: CASSVTEAFF
j_call: TRBJ1-1
v_call: TRBV2

cdr3_aa: CSASEVWAVQETQYF
j_call: TRBJ2-5
v_call: TRBV20-1

cdr3_aa: CASSAGAEGNTIYF
j_call: TRBJ1-3
v_call: TRBV5-1

cdr3_aa: CASGLTGKGSNGELFF
j_call: TRBJ2-2
v_call: TRBV5-1

cdr3_aa: CASSLAGALPNQPQHF
j_call: TRBJ1-5
v_call: TRBV11-2

cdr3_aa: CASSGTSSQETQYF
j_call: TRBJ2-5
v_call: TRBV9

cdr3_aa: CASSLAPGAEQFF
j_call: TRBJ2-1
v_call: TRBV7-6

cdr3_aa: CASSSSGTDNEKLFF
j_call: TRBJ1-4
v_call: TRBV7-9

cdr3_aa: CASSGSGGTYEQYF
j_call: TRBJ2-7
v_call: TRBV2

cdr3_aa: CSGILAGINEQFF
j_call: TRBJ2-1
v_call: TRBV20-1

cdr3_aa: CASSEGPAGATGELFF
j_call: TRBJ2-2
v_call: TRBV7-2

cdr3_aa: CASSITRANEQFF
j_call: TRBJ2-1
v_call: TRBV19

cdr3_aa: CSAQRWAGELFF
j_call: TRBJ2-2
v_call: TRBV20-1

cdr3_aa: CASSQSQVGETQYF
j_call: TRBJ2-5
v_call: TRBV3-1

cdr3_aa: CASSTGRAQETQYF
j_call: TRBJ2-5
v_call: TRBV9

cdr3_aa: CASRWGNGEQFF
j_call: TRBJ2-1
v_call: TRBV7-2

cdr3_aa: CVTSDFRGGAYNEQFF
j_call: TRBJ2-1
v_call: TRBV24-1

cdr3_aa: CSARDWRLAAGNEQFF
j_call: TRBJ2-1
v_call: TRBV20-1

cdr3_aa: CSVAGLNNEKLFF
j_call: TRBJ1-4
v_call: TRBV29-1

cdr3_aa: CASRRGGDTGELFF
j_call: TRBJ2-2
v_call: TRBV7-9

cdr3_aa: CASSLEAETRYEQYF
j_call: TRBJ2-7
v_call: TRBV11-1

cdr3_aa: CSASPDRVDTQYF
j_call: TRBJ2-3
v_call: TRBV20-1

cdr3_aa: CASSGALGSYNEQFF
j_call: TRBJ2-1
v_call: TRBV10-1

cdr3_aa: CAGSPYSGATDTQYF
j_call: TRBJ2-3
v_call: TRBV28

cdr3_aa: CASSIDRGHTEAFF
j_call: TRBJ1-1
v_call: TRBV7-3

cdr3_aa: CASSLSEEDTQYF
j_call: TRBJ2-3
v_call: TRBV12-3/TRBV12-4

cdr3_aa: CSVWSRSRGPTDEQYF
j_call: TRBJ2-7
v_call: TRBV29-1

cdr3_aa: CASSFGVSGANVLTF
j_call: TRBJ2-6
v_call: TRBV7-8

cdr3_aa: CASNKDRYNEQFF
j_call: TRBJ2-1
v_call: TRBV10-2